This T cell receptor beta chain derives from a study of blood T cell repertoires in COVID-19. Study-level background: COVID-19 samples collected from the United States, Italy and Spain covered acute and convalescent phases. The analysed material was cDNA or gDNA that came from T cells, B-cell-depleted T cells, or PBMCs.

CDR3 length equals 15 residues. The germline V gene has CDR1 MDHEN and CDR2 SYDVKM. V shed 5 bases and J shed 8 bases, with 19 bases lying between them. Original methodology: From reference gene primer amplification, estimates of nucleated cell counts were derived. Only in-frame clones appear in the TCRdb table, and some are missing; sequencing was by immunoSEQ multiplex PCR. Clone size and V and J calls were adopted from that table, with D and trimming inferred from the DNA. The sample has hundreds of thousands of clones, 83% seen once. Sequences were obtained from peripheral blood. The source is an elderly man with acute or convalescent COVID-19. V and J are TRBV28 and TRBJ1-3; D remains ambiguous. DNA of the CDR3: TGTGCCAGCAGTCCCCCAACAGTTCCTCGAGACACCATATATTTT. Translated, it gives CASSPPTVPRDTIYF. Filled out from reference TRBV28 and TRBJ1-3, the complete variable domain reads DVKVTQSSRYLVKRTGEKVFLECVQDMDHENMFWYRQDPGLGLRLIYFSYDVKMKEKGDIPEGYSVSREKKERFSLILESASTNQTSMYLCASSPPTVPRDTIYFGEGSWLTVV.